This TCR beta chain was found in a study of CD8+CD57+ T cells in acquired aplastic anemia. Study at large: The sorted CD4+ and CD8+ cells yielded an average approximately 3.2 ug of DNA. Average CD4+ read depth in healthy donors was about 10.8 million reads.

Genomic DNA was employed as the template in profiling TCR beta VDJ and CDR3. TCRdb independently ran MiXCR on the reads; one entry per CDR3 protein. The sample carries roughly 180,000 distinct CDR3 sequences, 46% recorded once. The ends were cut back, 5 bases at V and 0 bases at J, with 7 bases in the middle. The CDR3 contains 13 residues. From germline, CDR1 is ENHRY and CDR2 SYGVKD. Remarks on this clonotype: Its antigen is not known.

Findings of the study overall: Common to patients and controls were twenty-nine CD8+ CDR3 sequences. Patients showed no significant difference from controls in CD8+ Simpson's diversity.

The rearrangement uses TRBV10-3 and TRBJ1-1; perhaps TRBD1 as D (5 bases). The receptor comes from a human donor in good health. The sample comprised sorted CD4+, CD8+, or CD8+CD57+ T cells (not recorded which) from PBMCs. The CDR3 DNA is TGTGCCATCAGTTCCAGGGTGAACACTGAAGCTTTCTTT. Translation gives CAISSRVNTEAFF.